The 29 T cell receptor beta chains in this list originate from one sample, sequenced in a study of cytomegalovirus exposure and HLA in healthy donors. The PCR had 60 Vbeta and 13 Jbeta primers. Sequencing used immunoSEQ multiplex PCR; TCRdb keeps in-frame clones, though not all of them. The table shows around 180,000 clones, with around 81% occurring only once. The sequenced sample consisted of PBMCs. These receptor sequences come from a woman between 18 and 29 years old in good health and CMV-seropositive.

The table lists this clone with a few counts. The V call is TRBV13, the J call TRBJ1-1; D unresolved. V lost 3 bases to trimming and J lost 2 bases, with 10 bases between them. CDR1 is PRHDT, CDR2 FYEKMQ, per germline (reference sequence). This CDR3 contains 14 residues. DNA of the CDR3: TGTGCCAGCAGCTTCAGGCAGCCAAACACTGAAGCTTTCTTT. Amino acids: CASSFRQPNTEAFF.

The V gene is TRBV7-3, the J gene TRBJ2-2; the D gene is possibly TRBD1 (5 bases). The CDR3 extends over 15 amino acids. Deletions cut 2 bases from V and 0 bases from J, with 7 bases between. The germline V gene encodes CDR1 SGHTA and CDR2 FQGTGA. The CDR3 is CASSLSGTNTGELFF. In DNA, the CDR3 is TGTGCCAGCAGCTTATCAGGGACGAACACCGGGGAGCTGTTTTTT.

The table lists this clone with a count of one. This rearrangement joins TRBV6-5 to TRBJ1-2; possible D gene TRBD1, 6 bases. The V end lost 2 bases, the J end lost 8 bases, and 9 bases lay between the germline ends. CDR1 is MNHEY, CDR2 SVGAGI, per germline. This CDR3 comprises 12 residues. This chain's CDR3 is CASSYAGAGYTF. The CDR3 DNA reads as TGTGCCAGCAGTTACGCAGGGGCCGGCTACACCTTC.

CDR3 amino acids: CASSPKRGNDEQYV. Written as DNA, the CDR3 is TGTGCCAGCAGTCCAAAGCGGGGGAACGACGAGCAGTACGTC. This chain connects TRBV27 to TRBJ2-7, with TRBD2 matching 8 bases. CDR3 length equals 14 residues. Germline assignment: CDR1 MNHEY and CDR2 SMNVEV (reference sequence). V was clipped by 5 bases and J by 5 bases; unmatched bases: 8.

The count of this clone is one. This sequence joins TRBV6-1 and TRBJ2-1; 10 bases map to TRBD2. CDR3 size: 15 residues. In germline, CDR1 is MNHNS, CDR2 SASEGT. V lost 5 bases and J lost 7; bases outside the gene matches: 8. The CDR3 loop is CASSQRGGQRNEQFF. CDR3 sequence (DNA): TGTGCCAGCAGTCAGCGGGGGGGCCAAAGGAATGAGCAGTTCTTC.

The chain recombines TRBV5-1 with TRBJ2-7; 7 bases align to TRBD2. V shed 3 bases and J 4 bases; nucleotides not matched to a gene: 7. The CDR3 covers 14 residues. Germline V lookup: CDR1 SGHRS, CDR2 YFSETQ. The CDR3 bases are TGCGCCAGCAGCTCCGCGACGGGGGGTTACGAGCAGTACTTC. This sequence encodes CASSSATGGYEQYF.

The chain links TRBV7-9 to TRBJ2-5; a possible D gene is TRBD1 (5 bases). V dropped 1 base and J dropped 1 base, with 16 bases sitting between them. CDR1 and CDR2 (germline): SEHNR, FQNEAQ (reference sequence). The CDR3 totals 17 residues. This CDR3 is CASSLGIAPGSQETQYF. CDR3 DNA: TGTGCCAGCAGCTTAGGTATCGCACCAGGGTCCCAAGAGACCCAGTACTTC.

The genes are TRBV4-1 and TRBJ1-6; 9 bases agree with TRBD1. Germline V gene lookup returns CDR1 MGHRA and CDR2 YSYEKL. The CDR3 has 16 residues. V trimming: 0 bases; J trimming: 9 bases; junction bases outside the gene matches: 6. CDR3 in amino acids: CASSQEGTGSSSPLHF. The CDR3 DNA follows: TGCGCCAGCAGCCAAGAGGGGACAGGGTCGAGTTCACCCCTCCACTTT.

The chain links TRBV28 to TRBJ1-3; 9 nucleotides agree with TRBD1. This CDR3 has 15 amino acids. Unmatched junction bases numbered 11, after V lost 10 bases and J lost 4 bases. Germline V CDR1 and CDR2: MDHEN, SYDVKM. The DNA for the CDR3 is TGTGCCACCCGCCCCGGGACAGGGCGCGGAAACACCATATATTTT. Translated, it gives CATRPGTGRGNTIYF.

This clone has a single count. V gene TRBV6-5 combines with J gene TRBJ1-6; D is perhaps TRBD1 (6 bases). CDR1 and CDR2 from the germline V gene are MNHEY and SVGAGI. The CDR3 is made up of 14 amino acids. Trimming cost V 2 bases and J 8 bases, with 10 bases left between them. In DNA form, the CDR3 reads TGTGCCAGCAGTTACGGACAGTTATATTCACCCCTCCACTTT. The encoded protein is CASSYGQLYSPLHF.

The chain uses TRBV11-2 and TRBJ2-1; TRBD1 is a possible D gene (5 bases). V was cut by 3 bases and J by 7 bases, with 19 bases left in between. CDR1 SGHAT and CDR2 FQNNGV come from the germline V gene. This CDR3 has 16 residues. The CDR3 sequence: CASSFYVGPSGNEQFF. DNA of the CDR3: TGTGCCAGCAGCTTTTATGTGGGGCCCAGTGGGAATGAGCAGTTCTTC. Looking up the rest from reference TRBV11-2 and TRBJ2-1 gives the full variable domain: EAGVAQSPRYKIIEKRQSVAFWCNPISGHATLYWYQQILGQGPKLLIQFQNNGVVDDSQLPKDRFSAERLKGVDSTLKIQPAKLEDSAVYLCASSFYVGPSGNEQFFGPGTRLTVL.

This CDR3 reads CASSTTQAGRNEQFF. The CDR3 DNA is TGTGCCAGCAGCACTACCCAAGCGGGACGCAATGAGCAGTTCTTC. This chain links TRBV11-3 with TRBJ2-1, with 7 bases fitting TRBD2. This CDR3 spans 15 amino acids. V gave up 5 bases and J gave up 6 bases; unmatched junction bases: 10. CDR1 and CDR2 (germline): SGHNT, YENEEA.

This clone came up once. The chain recombines TRBV6-5 with TRBJ2-2, with 7 bases identical to TRBD1. The J segment lost 2 bases and the V segment lost 8 bases, leaving 8 bases of the junction unmatched. CDR1 MNHEY and CDR2 SVGAGI come from the germline V gene. The CDR3 is 15 amino acids. CDR3 DNA sequence: TGTGCCAGCCAGACAGGGAAAGTTAACACCGGGGAGCTGTTTTTT. Translated, it gives CASQTGKVNTGELFF.

This clone was detected only once. The gene calls are TRBV28 and TRBJ2-5; 9 bases are shared with TRBD2. CDR1 and CDR2 from the germline V gene are MDHEN and SYDVKM. Trimming took 7 bases from V and 5 from J; bases not matched to a gene: 2. The CDR3 sequence is 12 residues long. CDR3 bases: TGTGCCAGCAATGCGGGGGGGGAGACCCAGTACTTC. Residues: CASNAGGETQYF.

The genes are TRBV30 and TRBJ2-1; D unclear. The V gene's germline CDR1 is GTSNPN and CDR2 SVGIG (reference sequence). The V and J ends lost 3 bases and 4 bases respectively, with 7 bases between them. The CDR3 has 12 amino acids. DNA for the CDR3: TGTGCCTGGAGCAGACAATACAATGAGCAGTTCTTC. The encoded protein is CAWSRQYNEQFF.

This chain uses TRBV5-1 with TRBJ2-3; 12 positions agree with TRBD1. Per germline, CDR1 SGHRS and CDR2 YFSETQ. The ends lost 0 bases at V and 4 bases at J; junction bases unmatched: 6. This CDR3 has 17 residues. The CDR3 region is CASSLAGTGGLADTQYF. Here the CDR3 DNA reads TGCGCCAGCAGCTTGGCAGGGACAGGGGGCCTTGCAGATACGCAGTATTTT.

The chain recombines TRBV29-1 with TRBJ1-1; unclear D gene. V was pared by 4 bases and J by 3 bases, with 9 bases between. The CDR3 runs 12 residues. Germline CDR1 is SQVTM and CDR2 is ANQGSEA. CDR3: CSVAMADTEAFF. CDR3 DNA sequence: TGCAGCGTTGCCATGGCAGACACTGAAGCTTTCTTT.

The chain carries TRBV5-4 and TRBJ1-2, with 9 bases lining up with TRBD1. The V gene's germline CDR1 is SGHNT and CDR2 YYREEE (reference sequence). The CDR3 length is 15 residues. Trimming at V came to 4 bases and at J to 7 bases, leaving 11 bases not matched to a gene. CDR3 coding DNA: TGTGCCAGCAGCGGTACGGGACAGGGTATTGGTGGCTACACCTTC. Translated, it gives CASSGTGQGIGGYTF. The full variable domain, its missing parts supplied by reference TRBV5-4 and TRBJ1-2, is ETGVTQSPTHLIKTRGQQVTLRCSSQSGHNTVSWYQQALGQGPQFIFQYYREEENGRGNFPPRFSGLQFPNYSSELNVNALELDDSALYLCASSGTGQGIGGYTFGSGTRLTVV.

V is TRBV18 and J is TRBJ1-2, with 11 bases identical to TRBD1. Losses at the gene ends were 2 bases for V and 5 bases for J; bases not matched to a gene: 1. In germline, CDR1 is KGHSH, CDR2 LQKENI. The CDR3 covers 14 residues. The CDR3 here is CASSPGTGGYGYTF. Here the CDR3 DNA reads TGTGCCAGCTCACCAGGGACAGGGGGTTATGGCTACACCTTC.

Here the CDR3 reads CASSIWQGKGQPQHF. CDR3 nucleotide sequence: TGTGCCAGTAGTATCTGGCAGGGGAAGGGTCAGCCCCAGCATTTT. The chain is built from TRBV19 and TRBJ1-5; D is perhaps TRBD1 (6 bases). Trimming removed 3 bases from V and 6 bases from J, with 15 bases in between. CDR1 is LNHDA, CDR2 SQIVND, per germline (reference sequence). The CDR3 loop spans 15 amino acids.

Worth noting for this clone: Within the sample, other DNA sequences also encode this same CDR3. This chain joins TRBV9 and TRBJ2-7, with D maybe TRBD2 (6 bases). Trimming took 4 bases from V and 4 from J, leaving 15 bases between them. Germline V gene sequence: CDR1 SGDLS, CDR2 YYNGEE. The CDR3 runs to 14 residues. In DNA, the CDR3 is TGTGCCAGCAGCTTGTCCGGGGGTGGGTACGAGCAGTACTTC. It codes for CASSLSGGGYEQYF.

Note on this clone: An end of the junction does not agree with germline; a read error may underlie this. The rearrangement links TRBV7-9 to TRBJ2-3, with 7 bases identical to TRBD1. Germline V gene sequence: CDR1 SEHNR, CDR2 FQNEAQ (reference sequence). The CDR3 extends over 18 amino acids. This CDR3 is CSSSRSIRGLYGTDTQYF. The CDR3 region has the DNA TGTTCCAGCAGCCGATCTATAAGGGGGCTGTATGGCACAGATACGCAGTATTTT. The complete variable domain, with remaining parts taken from reference TRBV7-9 and TRBJ2-3, reads DTGVSQNPRHKITKRGQNVTFRCDPISEHNRLYWYRQTLGQGPEFLTYFQNEAQLEKSRLLSDRFSAERPKGSFSTLEIQRTEQGDSAMYLCSSSRSIRGLYGTDTQYFGPGTRLTVL.

The sample holds one count of this clone. The rearrangement joins TRBV5-8 to TRBJ2-2, with 8 positions matching TRBD2. The CDR3 is 15 residues long. Germline CDR1 is SGHTS and CDR2 is YDEGEE. J was trimmed by 2 bases and V by 5 bases; bases with no gene match: 5. The CDR3 loop reads CASRPAGANTGELFF. The CDR3 region has the DNA TGTGCCAGCAGACCAGCGGGGGCCAACACCGGGGAGCTGTTTTTT.

The chain has TRBV5-4 and TRBJ2-1; 11 nucleotides line up with TRBD2. The CDR3 has 17 amino acids. The germline CDR1 and CDR2 sequences are SGHNT and YYREEE (reference sequence). The J segment lost 4 bases and the V segment lost 4 bases, leaving 10 bases of the junction unmatched. In nucleotides, the CDR3 is TGTGCCAGCAGCGGGCTACTAGCGGGGGCCCGTTACAATGAGCAGTTCTTC. Amino acids: CASSGLLAGARYNEQFF.

The rearrangement uses TRBV7-9 and TRBJ2-5, with a weak D call TRBD1 (5 bases). Germline V lookup: CDR1 SEHNR, CDR2 FQNEAQ (reference sequence). There are 14 residues in the CDR3. Trimming pared 3 bases from V and 2 bases from J, leaving 10 bases between. Here the CDR3 reads CASSLQGIQETQYF. The CDR3 region has the DNA TGTGCCAGCAGCTTGCAGGGCATTCAAGAGACCCAGTACTTC.

The chain carries TRBV4-3 and TRBJ2-7, with TRBD1 matching over 11 bases. V was pared by 6 bases and J by 3 bases, with 10 bases of the junction left unmatched. CDR3 length: 16 residues. Germline assignment: CDR1 LGHNA and CDR2 YSLEER. The CDR3 loop reads CASSQKDRGPRYEQYV. CDR3 in DNA: TGCGCCAGCAGTCAGAAGGACAGGGGGCCCCGCTACGAGCAGTACGTC.

The chain joins TRBV4-1 to TRBJ1-5, with TRBD1 as a possible D gene (6 bases). CDR3 length: 15 amino acids. Per germline, CDR1 MGHRA and CDR2 YSYEKL. Trimming pared 0 bases from V and 7 bases from J, leaving 13 bases between. The CDR3 is CASSQENRDGQPQHF. DNA of the CDR3: TGCGCCAGCAGCCAAGAGAACAGGGATGGACAGCCCCAGCATTTT.

The chain couples TRBV6-5 to TRBJ1-1; maybe TRBD1 (6 bases). This CDR3 has 13 amino acids. Germline CDR1 is MNHEY and CDR2 is SVGAGI. The V end was cut by 6 bases, the J end by 7 bases, with 15 bases between. CDR3 protein: CASRETGHREAFF. CDR3 DNA sequence: TGTGCCAGCAGAGAAACAGGGCACCGTGAAGCTTTCTTT.

This sequence joins TRBV5-1 and TRBJ1-3, with 8 bases fitting TRBD1. The CDR3 is 14 amino acids. Germline V gene lookup returns CDR1 SGHRS and CDR2 YFSETQ. V lost 4 bases to trimming and J lost 2 bases; unmatched junction nucleotides: 2. CDR3 protein: CASSAQGAGNTIYF. For the CDR3, the DNA is TGCGCCAGCAGCGCACAGGGGGCTGGAAACACCATATATTTT. The full variable domain, in which reference TRBV5-1 and TRBJ1-3 provide the parts outside the CDR3, is KAGVTQTPRYLIKTRGQQVTLSCSPISGHRSVSWYQQTPGQGLQFLFEYFSETQRNKGNFPGRFSGRQFSNSRSEMNVSTLELGDSALYLCASSAQGAGNTIYFGEGSWLTVV.